This T cell receptor beta chain was recorded in a study of pediatric ulcerative colitis. During colonoscopy, one to two rectal pinch biopsies were collected. The data were produced by immunoSEQ multiplex PCR, yet TCRdb's version contains in-frame clones alone and is incomplete. Of tens of thousands of clones listed, 73% are singletons. The CDR3 consists of 15 residues. Trimming took 4 bases from V and 3 from J; bases not matched to a gene: 5. Germline V gives CDR1 KGHSH, CDR2 LQKENI. Sequences were obtained from gut tissue. The receptor comes from a boy between 10 and 17 years old with moderate ulcerative colitis. V is TRBV18 and J is TRBJ2-3; 9 nucleotides line up with TRBD2. CDR3 DNA: TGTGCCAGCTCACTACTAGCGGGCCGGACAGATACGCAGTATTTT. Protein: CASSLLAGRTDTQYF. Full variable domain (remainder filled in from reference TRBV18 and TRBJ2-3): NAGVMQNPRHLVRRRGQEARLRCSPMKGHSHVYWYRQLPEEGLKFMVYLQKENIIDESGMPKERFSAEFPKEGPSILRIQQVVRGDSAAYFCASSLLAGRTDTQYFGPGTRLTVL.